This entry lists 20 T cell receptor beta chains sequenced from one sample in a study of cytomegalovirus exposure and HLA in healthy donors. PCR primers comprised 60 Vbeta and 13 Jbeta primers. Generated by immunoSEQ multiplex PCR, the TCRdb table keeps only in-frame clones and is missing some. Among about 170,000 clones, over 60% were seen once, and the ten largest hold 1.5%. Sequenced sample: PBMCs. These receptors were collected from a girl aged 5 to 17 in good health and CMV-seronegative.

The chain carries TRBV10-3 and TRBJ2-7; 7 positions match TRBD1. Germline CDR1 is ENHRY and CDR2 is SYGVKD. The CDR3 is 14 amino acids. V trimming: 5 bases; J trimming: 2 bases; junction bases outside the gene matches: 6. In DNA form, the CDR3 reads TGTGCCATCAGTCAGGGACAGCTAACCTACGAGCAGTACTTC. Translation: CAISQGQLTYEQYF.

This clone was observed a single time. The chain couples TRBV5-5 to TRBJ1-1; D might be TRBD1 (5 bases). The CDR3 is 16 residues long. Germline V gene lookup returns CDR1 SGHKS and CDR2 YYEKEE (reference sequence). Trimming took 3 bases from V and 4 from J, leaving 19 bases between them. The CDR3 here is CASSSPPWGVGTEAFF. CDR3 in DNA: TGTGCCAGCAGCTCCCCGCCTTGGGGGGTGGGCACTGAAGCTTTCTTT.

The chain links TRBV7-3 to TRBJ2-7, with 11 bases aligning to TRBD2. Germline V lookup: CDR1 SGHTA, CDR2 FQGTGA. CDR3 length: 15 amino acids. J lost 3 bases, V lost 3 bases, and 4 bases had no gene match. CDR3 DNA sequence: TGTGCCAGCAGCTTCCTAGCGGGGGGTAACTACGAGCAGTACTTC. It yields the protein CASSFLAGGNYEQYF.

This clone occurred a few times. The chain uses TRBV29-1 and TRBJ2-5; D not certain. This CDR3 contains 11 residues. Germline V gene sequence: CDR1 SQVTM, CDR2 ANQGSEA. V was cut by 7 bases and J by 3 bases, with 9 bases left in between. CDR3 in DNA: TGCAGCGCCGCCAGGAAAGAGACCCAGTACTTC. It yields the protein CSAARKETQYF.

CDR3 in amino acids: CASSQDGGAQTREAFF. The CDR3 bases are TGTGCCAGCAGCCAAGACGGAGGGGCCCAAACCCGTGAAGCTTTCTTT. This chain joins TRBV4-2 and TRBJ1-1; TRBD1 might be the D (5 bases). Per the germline V gene, CDR1 is LGHNA and CDR2 is YNFKEQ. The V end lost 0 bases, the J end lost 7 bases, and 18 bases lay between the germline ends. The length of the CDR3 is 16 residues.

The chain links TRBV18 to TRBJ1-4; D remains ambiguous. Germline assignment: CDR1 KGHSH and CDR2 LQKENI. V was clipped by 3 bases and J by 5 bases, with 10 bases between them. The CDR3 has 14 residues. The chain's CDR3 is CASSPGRENEKLFF. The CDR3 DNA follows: TGTGCCAGCTCACCGGGGAGGGAGAATGAAAAACTGTTTTTT.

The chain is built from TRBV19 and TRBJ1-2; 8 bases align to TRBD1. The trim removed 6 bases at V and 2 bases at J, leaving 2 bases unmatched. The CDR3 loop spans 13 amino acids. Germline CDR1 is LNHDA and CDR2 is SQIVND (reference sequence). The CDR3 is CASRPGGNYGYTF. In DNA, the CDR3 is TGTGCCAGTAGGCCAGGGGGCAACTATGGCTACACCTTC.

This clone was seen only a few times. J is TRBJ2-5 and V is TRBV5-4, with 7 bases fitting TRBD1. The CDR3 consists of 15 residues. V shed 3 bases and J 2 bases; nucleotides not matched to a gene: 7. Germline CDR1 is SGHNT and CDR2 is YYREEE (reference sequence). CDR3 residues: CASSSKDRQQETQYF. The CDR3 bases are TGTGCCAGCAGCTCAAAGGACAGGCAACAAGAGACCCAGTACTTC.

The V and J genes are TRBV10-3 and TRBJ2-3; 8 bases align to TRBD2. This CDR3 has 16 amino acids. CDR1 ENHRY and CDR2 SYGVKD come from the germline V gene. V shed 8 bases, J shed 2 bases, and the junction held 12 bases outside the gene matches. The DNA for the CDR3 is TGTGCCATCGGGTTTGGGAGCGGGGGACTCACAGATACGCAGTATTTT. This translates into CAIGFGSGGLTDTQYF.

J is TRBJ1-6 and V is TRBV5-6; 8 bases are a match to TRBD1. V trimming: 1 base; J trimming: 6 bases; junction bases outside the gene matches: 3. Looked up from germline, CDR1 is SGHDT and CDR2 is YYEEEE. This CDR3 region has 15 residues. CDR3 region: CASSLFRGLNSPLHF. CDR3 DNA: TGTGCCAGCAGCTTGTTCAGGGGGCTTAATTCACCCCTCCACTTT.

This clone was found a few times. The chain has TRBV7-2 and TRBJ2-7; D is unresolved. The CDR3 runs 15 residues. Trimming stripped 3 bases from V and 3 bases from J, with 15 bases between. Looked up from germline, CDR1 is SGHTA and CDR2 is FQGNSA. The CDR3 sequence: CASSFAPTVNYEQYF. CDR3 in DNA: TGTGCCAGCAGCTTCGCTCCTACGGTAAACTACGAGCAGTACTTC.

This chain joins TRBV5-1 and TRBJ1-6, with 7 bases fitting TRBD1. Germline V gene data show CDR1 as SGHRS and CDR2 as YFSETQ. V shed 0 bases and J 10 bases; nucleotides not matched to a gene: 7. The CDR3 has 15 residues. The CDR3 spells CASSLGQGLGSPLHF. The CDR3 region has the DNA TGCGCCAGCAGCTTGGGACAGGGACTAGGCTCACCCCTCCACTTT.

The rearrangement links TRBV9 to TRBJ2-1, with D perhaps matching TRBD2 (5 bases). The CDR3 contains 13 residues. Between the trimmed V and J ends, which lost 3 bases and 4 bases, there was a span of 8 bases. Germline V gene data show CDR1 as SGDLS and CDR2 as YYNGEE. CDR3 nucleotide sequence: TGTGCCAGCAGCGCCGGGGAGTACAATGAGCAGTTCTTC. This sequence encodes CASSAGEYNEQFF.

DNA for the CDR3: TGTGCCAGCAGCTTAATTATGGACACAGAGACCCAGTACTTC. Protein: CASSLIMDTETQYF. The V and J genes are TRBV13 and TRBJ2-5, with TRBD1 as a possible D gene (5 bases). Germline CDR1 PRHDT, CDR2 FYEKMQ (reference sequence). This CDR3 region has 14 residues. Trimming shortened V by 2 bases and J by 4 bases, and 11 bases separated the two germline ends.

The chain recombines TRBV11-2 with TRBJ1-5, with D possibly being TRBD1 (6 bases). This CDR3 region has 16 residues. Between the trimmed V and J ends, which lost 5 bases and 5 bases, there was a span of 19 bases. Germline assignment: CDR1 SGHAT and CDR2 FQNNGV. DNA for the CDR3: TGTGCCAGCAGCGAGGGGGGGGCCAACTCTTATCAGCCCCAGCATTTT. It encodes CASSEGGANSYQPQHF. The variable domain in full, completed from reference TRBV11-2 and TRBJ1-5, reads EAGVAQSPRYKIIEKRQSVAFWCNPISGHATLYWYQQILGQGPKLLIQFQNNGVVDDSQLPKDRFSAERLKGVDSTLKIQPAKLEDSAVYLCASSEGGANSYQPQHFGDGTRLSIL.

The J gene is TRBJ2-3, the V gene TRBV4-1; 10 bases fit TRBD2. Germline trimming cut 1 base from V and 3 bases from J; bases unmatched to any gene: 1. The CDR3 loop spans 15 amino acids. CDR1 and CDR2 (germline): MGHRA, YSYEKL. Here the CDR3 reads CASSQGAGGTDTQYF. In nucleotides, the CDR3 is TGCGCCAGCAGCCAAGGAGCGGGGGGGACAGATACGCAGTATTTT.

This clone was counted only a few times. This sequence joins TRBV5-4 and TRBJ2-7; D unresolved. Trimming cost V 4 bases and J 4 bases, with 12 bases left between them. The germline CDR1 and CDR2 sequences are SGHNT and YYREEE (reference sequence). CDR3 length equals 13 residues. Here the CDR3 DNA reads TGTGCCAGCAGCCTAATGAGAAGTTACGAGCAGTACTTC. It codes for CASSLMRSYEQYF. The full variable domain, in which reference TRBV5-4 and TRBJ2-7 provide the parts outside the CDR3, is ETGVTQSPTHLIKTRGQQVTLRCSSQSGHNTVSWYQQALGQGPQFIFQYYREEENGRGNFPPRFSGLQFPNYSSELNVNALELDDSALYLCASSLMRSYEQYFGPGTRLTVT.

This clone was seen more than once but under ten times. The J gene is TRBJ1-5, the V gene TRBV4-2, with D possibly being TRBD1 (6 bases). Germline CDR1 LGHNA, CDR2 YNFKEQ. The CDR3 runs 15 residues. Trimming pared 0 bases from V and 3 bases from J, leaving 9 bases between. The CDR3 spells CASSQETGLNQPQHF. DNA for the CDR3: TGTGCCAGCAGCCAAGAGACAGGCCTCAATCAGCCCCAGCATTTT.

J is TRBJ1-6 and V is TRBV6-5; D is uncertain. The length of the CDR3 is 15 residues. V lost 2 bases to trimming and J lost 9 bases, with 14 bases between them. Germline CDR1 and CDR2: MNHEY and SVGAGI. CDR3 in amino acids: CASSYEGAYGSPLHF. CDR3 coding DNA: TGTGCCAGCAGTTACGAGGGAGCCTATGGTTCACCCCTCCACTTT.

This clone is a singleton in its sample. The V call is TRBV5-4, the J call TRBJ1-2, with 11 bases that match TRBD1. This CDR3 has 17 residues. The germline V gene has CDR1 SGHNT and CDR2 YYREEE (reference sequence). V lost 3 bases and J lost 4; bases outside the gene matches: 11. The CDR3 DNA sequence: TGTGCCAGCAGCTCGGGACAGGGGGGGGGAAACCGCTATGGCTACACCTTC. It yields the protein CASSSGQGGGNRYGYTF.